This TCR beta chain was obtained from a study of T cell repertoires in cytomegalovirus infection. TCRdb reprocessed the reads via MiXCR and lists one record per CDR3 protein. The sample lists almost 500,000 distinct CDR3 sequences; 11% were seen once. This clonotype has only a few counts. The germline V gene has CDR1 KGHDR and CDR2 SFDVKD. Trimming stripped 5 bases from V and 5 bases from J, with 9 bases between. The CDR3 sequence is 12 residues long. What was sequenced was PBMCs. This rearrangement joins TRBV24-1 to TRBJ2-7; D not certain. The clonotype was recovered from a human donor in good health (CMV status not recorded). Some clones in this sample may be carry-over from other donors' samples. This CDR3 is CATSGTSNEQYF. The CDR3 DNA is TGTGCCACCAGTGGTACAAGCAACGAGCAGTACTTC.